The present T cell receptor beta chain was sequenced within a study of blood T cell repertoires in COVID-19. Only in-frame clones appear in the TCRdb table, and some are missing; sequencing was by immunoSEQ multiplex PCR. The sample contains 130,000 to 150,000 clones, around nine tenths of which appear only once. The sequence derives from a woman aged 35 to 49 with acute or convalescent COVID-19. The sample was peripheral blood.

The CDR3 DNA is TGCGCCAGCAGCCGGGAACAGGGGTATCAGCCCCAGCATTTT. It is translated as CASSREQGYQPQHF. The chain carries TRBV4-1 and TRBJ1-5, with 7 bases lining up with TRBD1. The germline V gene has CDR1 MGHRA and CDR2 YSYEKL. V was clipped by 4 bases and J by 5 bases; unmatched bases: 5. This CDR3 is 14 amino acids long.